The table lists the clone carrying this T cell receptor beta chain with many counts. The data originate from a study of Graves' ophthalmopathy and Graves' hyperthyroidism. Amplification of the TCR beta CDR3 regions used RNA transcripts (as template). First-round RT-PCR used HTBI primers; second-round multiplex PCR followed. MiXCR, applied by TCRdb to the multiplex PCR reads, yields one record per CDR3 protein. The sample has roughly 500,000 distinct CDR3 sequences, 14% seen once. After removal of 5 bases from V and 0 bases from J, the junction contained 7 bases not matched to a gene. CDR3 length: 16 residues. Pregnant or lactating patients and those with other autoimmune diseases or uncontrolled infections were excluded.

The V call is TRBV12-3 or TRBV12-4, the J call TRBJ1-3; TRBD1 matches at 7 bases. The clonotype was recovered from a woman aged 30 to 39 with Graves' ophthalmopathy. Sequenced input: blood. The CDR3 loop reads CASSLLQGPSGNTIYF. CDR3 DNA: TGTGCCAGCAGTCTCTTACAGGGGCCCTCTGGAAACACCATATATTTT.